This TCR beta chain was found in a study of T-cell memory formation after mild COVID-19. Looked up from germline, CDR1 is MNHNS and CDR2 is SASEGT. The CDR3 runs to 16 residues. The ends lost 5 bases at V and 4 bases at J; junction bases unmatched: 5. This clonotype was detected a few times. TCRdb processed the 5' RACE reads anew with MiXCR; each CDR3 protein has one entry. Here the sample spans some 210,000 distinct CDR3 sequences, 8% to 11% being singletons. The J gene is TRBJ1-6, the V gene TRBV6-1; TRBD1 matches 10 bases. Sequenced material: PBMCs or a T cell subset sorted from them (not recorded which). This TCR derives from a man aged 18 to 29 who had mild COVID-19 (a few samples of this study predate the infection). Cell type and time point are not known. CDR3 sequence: CASSSDRGWYNSPLHF. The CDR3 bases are TGTGCCAGCAGTTCGGACAGGGGGTGGTATAATTCACCCCTCCACTTT.